This T cell receptor (beta chain) comes out of a study of blood T cell repertoires in COVID-19. Study overall: The samples span acute and convalescent COVID-19 from the United States, Italy and Spain.

In the original processing: By means of reference gene primer amplification, nucleated cell counts were estimated. Clones were read by immunoSEQ multiplex PCR, and TCRdb kept only the in-frame ones, dropping some. The V and J calls and clone size are taken from that table; D and trimming were inferred from the DNA. The profile shows about 280,000 clones, roughly 90% of them singletons. CDR1 is GTSNPN and CDR2 is SVGIG in the germline V gene (reference sequence). V lost 4 bases to trimming and J lost 4 bases, with 13 bases between them. This CDR3 is built from 13 residues. Study members were between about 18 and 100 years old and lived in about two dozen US regions.

V is TRBV30 and J is TRBJ1-2; D unresolved. The sequenced sample was PBMCs or T cells enriched from blood (not recorded which). This clonotype was sampled from a woman aged 18-35 years with acute COVID-19. CDR3 DNA: TGTGCCTGGACGACTCAGTCCGGCTATGGCTACACCTTC. Translated, it gives CAWTTQSGYGYTF.